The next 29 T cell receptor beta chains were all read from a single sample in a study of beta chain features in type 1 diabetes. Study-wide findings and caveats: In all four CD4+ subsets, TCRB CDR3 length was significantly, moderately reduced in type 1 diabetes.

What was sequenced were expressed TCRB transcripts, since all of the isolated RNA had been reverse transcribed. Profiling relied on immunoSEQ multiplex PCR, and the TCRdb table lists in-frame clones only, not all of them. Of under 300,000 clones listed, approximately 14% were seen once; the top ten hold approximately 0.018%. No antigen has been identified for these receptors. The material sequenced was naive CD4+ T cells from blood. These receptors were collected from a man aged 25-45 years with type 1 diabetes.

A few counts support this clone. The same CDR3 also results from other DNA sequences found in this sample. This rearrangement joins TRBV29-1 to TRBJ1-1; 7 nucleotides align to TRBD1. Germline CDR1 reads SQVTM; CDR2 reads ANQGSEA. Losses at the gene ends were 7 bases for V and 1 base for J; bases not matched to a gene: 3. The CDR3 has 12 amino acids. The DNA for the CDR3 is TGCAGCGGCGGGACAGCGAACACTGAAGCTTTCTTT. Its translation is CSGGTANTEAFF.

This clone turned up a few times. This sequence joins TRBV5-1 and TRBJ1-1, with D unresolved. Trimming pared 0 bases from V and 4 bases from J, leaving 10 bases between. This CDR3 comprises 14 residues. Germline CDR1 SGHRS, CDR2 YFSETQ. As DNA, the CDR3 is TGCGCCAGCAGCTTGGTAGAGGGAGGCACTGAAGCTTTCTTT. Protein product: CASSLVEGGTEAFF.

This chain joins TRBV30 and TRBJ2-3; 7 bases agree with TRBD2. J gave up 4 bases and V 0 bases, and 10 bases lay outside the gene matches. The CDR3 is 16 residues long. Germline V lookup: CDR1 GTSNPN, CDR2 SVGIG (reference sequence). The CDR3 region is CAWSVWGREGSDTQYF. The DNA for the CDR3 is TGTGCCTGGAGTGTATGGGGGAGGGAAGGGTCAGATACGCAGTATTTT.

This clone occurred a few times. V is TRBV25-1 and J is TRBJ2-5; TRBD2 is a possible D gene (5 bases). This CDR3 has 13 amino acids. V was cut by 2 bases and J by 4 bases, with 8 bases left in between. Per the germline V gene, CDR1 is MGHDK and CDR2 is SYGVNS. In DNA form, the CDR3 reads TGTGCCAGCAGTGAAGGCCGGGGAGAGACCCAGTACTTC. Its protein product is CASSEGRGETQYF.

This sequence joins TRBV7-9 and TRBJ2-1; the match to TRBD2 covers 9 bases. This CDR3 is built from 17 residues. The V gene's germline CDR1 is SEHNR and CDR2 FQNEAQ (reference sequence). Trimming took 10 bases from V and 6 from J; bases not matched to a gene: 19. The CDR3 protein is CATAKGIGGLAVNEQFF. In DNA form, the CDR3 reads TGTGCCACCGCGAAGGGAATTGGGGGACTAGCTGTCAATGAGCAGTTCTTC.

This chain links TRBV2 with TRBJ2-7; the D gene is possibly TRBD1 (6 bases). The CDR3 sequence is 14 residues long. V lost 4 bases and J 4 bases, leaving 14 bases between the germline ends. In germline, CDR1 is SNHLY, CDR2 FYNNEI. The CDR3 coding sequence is TGTGCCAGCAGTGTAGAACAGGGTATGTACGAGCAGTACTTC. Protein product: CASSVEQGMYEQYF.

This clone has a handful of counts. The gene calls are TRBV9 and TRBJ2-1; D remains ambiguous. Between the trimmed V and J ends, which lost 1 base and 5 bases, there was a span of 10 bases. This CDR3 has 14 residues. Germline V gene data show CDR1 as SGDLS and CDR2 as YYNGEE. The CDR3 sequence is CASSVWHEDNEQFF. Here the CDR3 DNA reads TGTGCCAGCAGCGTATGGCACGAGGACAATGAGCAGTTCTTC.

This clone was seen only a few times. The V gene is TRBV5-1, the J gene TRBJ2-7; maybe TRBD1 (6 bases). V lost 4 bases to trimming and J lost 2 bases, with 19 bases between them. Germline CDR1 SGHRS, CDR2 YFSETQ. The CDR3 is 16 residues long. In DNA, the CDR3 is TGCGCCAGCAGCCCGGGGTGGACAGCAAGCACCTACGAGCAGTACTTC. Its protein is CASSPGWTASTYEQYF.

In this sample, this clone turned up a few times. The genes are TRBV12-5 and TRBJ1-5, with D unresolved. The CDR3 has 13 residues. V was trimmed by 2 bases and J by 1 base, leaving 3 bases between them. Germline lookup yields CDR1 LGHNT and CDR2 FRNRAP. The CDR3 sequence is CASGLTSNQPQHF. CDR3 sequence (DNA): TGTGCTAGTGGTTTGACAAGCAATCAGCCCCAGCATTTT.

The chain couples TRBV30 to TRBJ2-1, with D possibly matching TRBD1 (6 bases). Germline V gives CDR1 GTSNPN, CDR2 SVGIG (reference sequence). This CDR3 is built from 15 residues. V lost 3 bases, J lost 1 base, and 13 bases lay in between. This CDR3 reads CAWSLTGPSYNEQFF. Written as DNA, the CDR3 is TGTGCCTGGAGCCTAACAGGGCCTTCCTACAATGAGCAGTTCTTC. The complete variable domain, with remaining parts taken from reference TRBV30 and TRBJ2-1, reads SQTIHQWPATLVQPVGSPLSLECTVEGTSNPNLYWYRQAAGRGLQLLFYSVGIGQISSEVPQNLSASRPQDRQFILSSKKLLLSDSGFYLCAWSLTGPSYNEQFFGPGTRLTVL.

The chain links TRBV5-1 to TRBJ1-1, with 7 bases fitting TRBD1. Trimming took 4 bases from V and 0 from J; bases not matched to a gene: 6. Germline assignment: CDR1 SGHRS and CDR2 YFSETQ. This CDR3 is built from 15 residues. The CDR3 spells CASSARQGMNTEAFF. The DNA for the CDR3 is TGCGCCAGCAGCGCAAGACAGGGAATGAACACTGAAGCTTTCTTT.

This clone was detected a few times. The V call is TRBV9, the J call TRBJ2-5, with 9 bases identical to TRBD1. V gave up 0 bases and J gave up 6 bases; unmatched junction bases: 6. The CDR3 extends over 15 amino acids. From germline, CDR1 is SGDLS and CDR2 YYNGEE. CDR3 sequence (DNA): TGTGCCAGCAGCGTAGAAGGACAGGGGCCCAAGACCCAGTACTTC. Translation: CASSVEGQGPKTQYF.

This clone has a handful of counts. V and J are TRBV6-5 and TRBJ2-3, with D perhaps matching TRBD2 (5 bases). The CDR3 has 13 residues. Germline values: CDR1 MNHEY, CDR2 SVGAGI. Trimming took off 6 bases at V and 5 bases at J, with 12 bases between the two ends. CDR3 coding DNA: TGTGCCAGCAGGGACTCCCCCGGAGATACGCAGTATTTT. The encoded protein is CASRDSPGDTQYF.

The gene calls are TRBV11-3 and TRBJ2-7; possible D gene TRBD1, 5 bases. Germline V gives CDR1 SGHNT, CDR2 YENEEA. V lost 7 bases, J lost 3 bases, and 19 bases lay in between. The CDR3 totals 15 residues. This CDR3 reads CASKAPHRLNYEQYF. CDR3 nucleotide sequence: TGTGCCAGCAAAGCTCCACACAGGTTAAACTACGAGCAGTACTTC.

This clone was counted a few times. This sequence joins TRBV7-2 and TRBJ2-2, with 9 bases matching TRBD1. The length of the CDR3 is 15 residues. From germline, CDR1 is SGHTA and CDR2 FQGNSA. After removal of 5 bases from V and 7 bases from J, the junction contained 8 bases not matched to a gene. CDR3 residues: CASSKTGQGHGELFF. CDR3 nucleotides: TGTGCCAGCAGCAAAACGGGACAGGGTCACGGGGAGCTGTTTTTT. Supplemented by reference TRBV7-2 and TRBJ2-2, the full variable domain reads GAGVSQSPSNKVTEKGKDVELRCDPISGHTALYWYRQSLGQGLEFLIYFQGNSAPDKSGLPSDRFSAERTGGSVSTLTIQRTQQEDSAVYLCASSKTGQGHGELFFGEGSRLTVL.

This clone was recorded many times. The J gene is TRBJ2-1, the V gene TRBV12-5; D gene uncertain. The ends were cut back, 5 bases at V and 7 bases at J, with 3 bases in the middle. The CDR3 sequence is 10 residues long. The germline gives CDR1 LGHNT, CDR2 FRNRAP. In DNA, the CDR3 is TGTGCTAGTGGTGAGAATGAGCAGTTCTTC. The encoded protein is CASGENEQFF.

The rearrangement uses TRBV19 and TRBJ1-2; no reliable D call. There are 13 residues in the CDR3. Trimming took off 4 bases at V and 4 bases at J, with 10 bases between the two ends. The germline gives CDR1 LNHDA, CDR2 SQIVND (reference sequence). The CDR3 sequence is CASSTGGLYGYTF. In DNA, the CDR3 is TGTGCCAGTAGTACCGGTGGGCTCTATGGCTACACCTTC.

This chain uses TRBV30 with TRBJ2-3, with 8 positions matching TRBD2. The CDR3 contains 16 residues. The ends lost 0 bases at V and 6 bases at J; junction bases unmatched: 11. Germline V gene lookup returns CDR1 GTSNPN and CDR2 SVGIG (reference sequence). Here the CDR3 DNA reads TGTGCCTGGAGTGTCCCGTGGGTAGCGGGGCAGGATACGCAGTATTTT. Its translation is CAWSVPWVAGQDTQYF. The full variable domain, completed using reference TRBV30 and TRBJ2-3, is SQTIHQWPATLVQPVGSPLSLECTVEGTSNPNLYWYRQAAGRGLQLLFYSVGIGQISSEVPQNLSASRPQDRQFILSSKKLLLSDSGFYLCAWSVPWVAGQDTQYFGPGTRLTVL.

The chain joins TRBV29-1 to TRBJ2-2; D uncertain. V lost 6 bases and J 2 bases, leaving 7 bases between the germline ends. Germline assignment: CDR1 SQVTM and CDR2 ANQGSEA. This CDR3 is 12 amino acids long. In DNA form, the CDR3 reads TGCAGCGTCTCGTCTAACACCGGGGAGCTGTTTTTT. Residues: CSVSSNTGELFF.

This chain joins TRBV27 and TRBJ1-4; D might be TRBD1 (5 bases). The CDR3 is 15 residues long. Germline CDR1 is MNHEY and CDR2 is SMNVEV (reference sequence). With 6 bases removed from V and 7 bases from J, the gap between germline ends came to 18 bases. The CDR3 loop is CASRGDAGVGEKLFF. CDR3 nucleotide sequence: TGTGCCAGCAGGGGGGACGCGGGGGTCGGTGAAAAACTGTTTTTT.

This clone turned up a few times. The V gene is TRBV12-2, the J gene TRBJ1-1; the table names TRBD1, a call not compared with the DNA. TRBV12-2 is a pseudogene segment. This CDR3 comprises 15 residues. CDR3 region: CASRSSPYPGGGAFF. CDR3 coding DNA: TGTGCAAGTCGCTCCAGTCCCTACCCAGGGGGCGGAGCTTTCTTT.

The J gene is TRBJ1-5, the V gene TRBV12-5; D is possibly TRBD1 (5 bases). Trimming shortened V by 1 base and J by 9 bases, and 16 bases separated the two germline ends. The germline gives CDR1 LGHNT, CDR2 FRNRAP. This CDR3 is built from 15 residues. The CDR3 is CASGLGDSQVVPQHF. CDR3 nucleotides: TGTGCTAGTGGTTTGGGTGACAGTCAAGTCGTGCCCCAGCATTTT. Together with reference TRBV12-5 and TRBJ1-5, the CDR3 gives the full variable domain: DARVTQTPRHKVTEMGQEVTMRCQPILGHNTVFWYRQTMMQGLELLAYFRNRAPLDDSGMPKDRFSAEMPDATLATLKIQPSEPRDSAVYFCASGLGDSQVVPQHFGDGTRLSIL.

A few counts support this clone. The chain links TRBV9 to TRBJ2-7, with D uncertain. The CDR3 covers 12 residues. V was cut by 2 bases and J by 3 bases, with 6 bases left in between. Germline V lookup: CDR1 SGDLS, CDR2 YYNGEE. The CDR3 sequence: CASSVPSYEQYF. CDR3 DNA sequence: TGTGCCAGCAGCGTCCCGAGCTACGAGCAGTACTTC.

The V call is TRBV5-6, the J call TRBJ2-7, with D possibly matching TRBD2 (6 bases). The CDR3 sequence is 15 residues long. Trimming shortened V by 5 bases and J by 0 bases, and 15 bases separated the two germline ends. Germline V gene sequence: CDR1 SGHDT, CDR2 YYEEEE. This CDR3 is CASSVAGPISYEQYF. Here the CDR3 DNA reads TGTGCCAGCAGTGTGGCGGGACCGATCTCCTACGAGCAGTACTTC.

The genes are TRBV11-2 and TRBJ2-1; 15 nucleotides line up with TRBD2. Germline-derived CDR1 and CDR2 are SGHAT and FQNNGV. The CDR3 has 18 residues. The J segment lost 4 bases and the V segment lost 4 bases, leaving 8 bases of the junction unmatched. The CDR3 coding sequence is TGTGCCAGCAGCTCGCGGAGGACTAGCGGGAGGGATTACAATGAGCAGTTCTTC. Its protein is CASSSRRTSGRDYNEQFF.

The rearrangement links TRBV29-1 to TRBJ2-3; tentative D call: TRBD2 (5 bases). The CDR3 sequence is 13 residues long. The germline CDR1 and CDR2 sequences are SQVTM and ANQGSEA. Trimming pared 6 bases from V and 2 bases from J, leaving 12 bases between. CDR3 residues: CSVGAVFTDTQYF. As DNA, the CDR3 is TGCAGCGTCGGAGCGGTATTCACAGATACGCAGTATTTT.

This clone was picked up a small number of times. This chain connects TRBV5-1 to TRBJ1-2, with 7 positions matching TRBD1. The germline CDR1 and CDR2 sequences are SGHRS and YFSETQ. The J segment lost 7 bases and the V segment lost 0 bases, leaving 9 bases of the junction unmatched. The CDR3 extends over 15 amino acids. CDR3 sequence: CASSLEVDRTPGYTF. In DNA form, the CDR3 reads TGCGCCAGCAGCTTGGAAGTGGACAGGACGCCTGGCTACACCTTC.

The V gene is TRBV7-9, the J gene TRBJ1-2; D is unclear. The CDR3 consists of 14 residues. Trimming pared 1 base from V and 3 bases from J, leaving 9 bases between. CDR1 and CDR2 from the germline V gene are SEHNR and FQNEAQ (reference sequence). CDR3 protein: CASSLEGTDYGYTF. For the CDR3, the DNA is TGTGCCAGCAGCTTAGAAGGCACAGACTATGGCTACACCTTC.

The CDR3 region is CASSGQGRIEQYF. The CDR3 nucleotides read TGCGCCAGCAGTGGGCAGGGGCGGATCGAGCAGTACTTC. The rearrangement links TRBV4-1 to TRBJ2-7; maybe TRBD1 (6 bases). The germline V and J ends were trimmed by 6 bases and 6 bases, with 15 bases remaining between them. This CDR3 spans 13 amino acids. CDR1 is MGHRA and CDR2 is YSYEKL in the germline V gene.